This T cell receptor beta chain was identified during a study of T cell responses to AZD1222 COVID-19 vaccine. Findings of the study overall: The span of vaccine-associated CD4 TCRs extended across spike, with dominance at 160-218 and 743-854.

Second-dose intervals near 4 or 12 weeks were combined. In regard to this clone: Its antigen is unknown.

Sequencing was performed with immunoSEQ multiplex PCR; in TCRdb, only in-frame clones are kept and a portion is missing. The sample carries some 200,000 clones, approximately 91% recorded once. This specimen consisted of peripheral blood, obtained 28 days after the second AZD1222 dose. This sequence originates from an adult who received the AZD1222 COVID-19 vaccine.

CDR3 in amino acids: CASSLGGISYNSPLHF. DNA of the CDR3: TGCGCCAGCAGCCTAGGCGGGATATCCTATAATTCACCCCTCCACTTT. The chain uses TRBV4-1 and TRBJ1-6; D unclear. Per the germline V gene, CDR1 is MGHRA and CDR2 is YSYEKL. The CDR3 totals 16 residues. V lost 4 bases and J 1 base, leaving 11 bases between the germline ends.